A selection of T cell receptor beta chains follows, all from one sample in a study of cytomegalovirus exposure and HLA in healthy donors. Sequenced by immunoSEQ multiplex PCR; TCRdb stores in-frame clones only, minus some. The sample lists around 63,000 clones, roughly 78% seen once, with about 8.8% in the top ten. The material sequenced was PBMCs. The receptor source for this set is a man between 35 and 55 years old in good health and CMV-seronegative. Both conserved end residues are part of each CDR3. D genes are given only for firm matches. Expanded clones are given a class, and other clones once, few, many or no size at all.

>11|NA|TRBJ2-1|TRBV2|few
TGTGCCACTTCTAGCAGGAATGAGCAGTTCTTC
CATSSRNEQFF
>13|NA|TRBJ1-6|TRBV7-8|NA
TGTGCCAGCAGCTTAGAGAGGGGGTTGACCCTCCACTTT
CASSLERGLTLHF
>13|NA|TRBJ2-7|TRBV18|NA
TGTGCCAGCTCACCACCTGCTAGCTACGAGCAGTACTTC
CASSPPASYEQYF
>21|NA|TRBJ2-7|TRBV7-3|NA
TGTGCCAGCAGCTCAGAGGGAATAGAAAAACACGACAGGACCGCCCTATACGAGCAGTACTTC
CASSSEGIEKHDRTALYEQYF
>15|TRBD1|TRBJ1-4|TRBV28|NA
TGTGCCAGCAGTTTAGGGGGACAGGGAGGAGAAAAACTGTTTTTT
CASSLGGQGGEKLFF
>19|TRBD2|TRBJ2-1|TRBV7-2|few
TGTGCCAGCAGCCTGACCGCCGGGACTAGCGGGAGGGCCCCCAATGAGCAGTTCTTC
CASSLTAGTSGRAPNEQFF
>15|TRBD2|TRBJ2-1|TRBV18|NA
TGTGCCAGCTCACCGCTAGCGGGAGGCAGCAATGAGCAGTTCTTC
CASSPLAGGSNEQFF
>16|NA|TRBJ1-2|TRBV10-1|NA
TGCGCCAGCAGTGAATGTGGGCAGGGTACTAACTATGGCTACACCTTC
CASSECGQGTNYGYTF
>12|NA|TRBJ1-4|TRBV6-6|few
TGTGCCAGCAGTTACATCGGTTCTGCGCTGTTTTTT
CASSYIGSALFF
>13|NA|TRBJ2-2|TRBV10-1|NA
TGCGCCAGCGGTTCCGGGAACACCGGGGAGCTGTTTTTT
CASGSGNTGELFF
>15|NA|TRBJ1-6|TRBV13|NA
TGTGCCAGCAGGGACCCACGGGATGGAAATTCACCCCTCCACTTT
CASRDPRDGNSPLHF
>11|NA|TRBJ1-1|TRBV20-1|few
TGCAGTGCTAGAGTGCAGTTTGTGGCTTTCTTT
CSARVQFVAFF
>15|TRBD2|TRBJ2-3|TRBV5-8|NA
TGTGCCAGCAGCTTGGAACTAGCGGGAGGAGATACGCAGTATTTT
CASSLELAGGDTQYF
>15|NA|TRBJ2-7|TRBV7-9|NA
TGTGCCAGCAGCCCTGACAGCCACTACAATTACGAGCAGTACTTC
CASSPDSHYNYEQYF
>13|NA|TRBJ1-1|TRBV6-1|once
TGTGCCAGCAGTTATGGACGGGGGACCGAAGCTTTCTTT
CASSYGRGTEAFF
>13|NA|TRBJ2-5|TRBV5-1|NA
TGCGCCAGCAGCATGAGGGCGGGTGAGACCCAGTACTTC
CASSMRAGETQYF
>16|TRBD2|TRBJ2-7|TRBV28|NA
TGTGCCAGCACCCCTTGGGGGGGACTGTCTGATTACGAGCAGTACTTC
CASTPWGGLSDYEQYF
>15|NA|TRBJ1-4|TRBV7-6|NA
TGTGCCAGCAGCTTCCAGCAGGGTTCGTGGGAAAAACTGTTTTTT
CASSFQQGSWEKLFF
>14|NA|TRBJ1-2|TRBV9|NA
TGTGCCAGCAGCGCCTACTCGGGACTCTCTGGCTACACCTTC
CASSAYSGLSGYTF
>15|NA|TRBJ2-7|TRBV19|NA
TGTGCCAGTAGAATAACAGGGTCCATCGGTTACGAGCAGTACTTC
CASRITGSIGYEQYF
>14|NA|TRBJ2-7|TRBV5-4|NA
TGTGCCAGCAGCTTAAGGTGGCAGGAGGACGAGCAGTACTTC
CASSLRWQEDEQYF
>12|TRBD2|TRBJ2-1|TRBV7-8|NA
TGTGCCAGCAGCTTAGGGGAGGGTGAGCAGTTCTTC
CASSLGEGEQFF
>13|NA|TRBJ2-7|TRBV4-1|NA
TGCGCCAGCAGCCCCCCGGGGGCCTACGAGCAGTACTTC
CASSPPGAYEQYF
>12|NA|TRBJ2-1|TRBV9|NA
TGTGCCAGCAGTGCAGGGTACAATGAGCAGTTCTTC
CASSAGYNEQFF
>13|NA|TRBJ2-1|TRBV5-1|NA
TGCGCCAGCAGCTTGCAGGGGTATGATGAGCAGTTCTTC
CASSLQGYDEQFF
>11|TRBD1|TRBJ2-1|TRBV5-3|once
TGTGCCAGAAGCCCAACAGGGGTGCAGTTCTTC
CARSPTGVQFF
>17|TRBD2|TRBJ2-2|TRBV5-1|NA
TGCGCCAGCAGCTTGTATGGCGGGAGGTCGAACACCGGGGAGCTGTTTTTT
CASSLYGGRSNTGELFF
>14|TRBD2|TRBJ2-7|TRBV5-1|NA
TGCGCCAGCAGATGGACTAGCGGATCCTACGAGCAGTACTTC
CASRWTSGSYEQYF
>15|TRBD2|TRBJ2-1|TRBV14|NA
TGTGCCAGCAGCCCTCGGGGGGGTGTCGGCAATGAGCAGTTCTTC
CASSPRGGVGNEQFF
>14|NA|TRBJ2-3|TRBV7-9|NA
TGTGCCAGCAGCTTCGCAGGGGGCACAGATACGCAGTATTTT
CASSFAGGTDTQYF
>12|TRBD1|TRBJ2-7|TRBV29-1|NA
TGCAGCGGAGGGACAGCCCCCTACGAGCAGTACTTC
CSGGTAPYEQYF
>15|NA|TRBJ1-2|TRBV6-5|NA
TGTGCCAGCAGGACTACAGGGCCAGGGATCTATGGCTACACCTTC
CASRTTGPGIYGYTF
>21|TRBD1|TRBJ1-6|TRBV30|once
TGTGCCTGGAGTCCTTACCACCGGGACAGGGGGCTTAACGGCTATAATTCACCCCTCCACTTT
CAWSPYHRDRGLNGYNSPLHF
>17|NA|TRBJ1-5|TRBV21-1|once
TGTGCCAGCAGCAAACATAGGGTGAACAGGGGCAATCAGCCCCAGCATTTT
CASSKHRVNRGNQPQHF
>15|TRBD2|TRBJ2-7|TRBV7-3|NA
TGTGCCAGCAGCTTAGGACTAGCGGGGTCCTACGAGCAGTACTTC
CASSLGLAGSYEQYF
>14|NA|TRBJ1-1|TRBV5-1|NA
TGCGCCAGCAGCTTGGGAGGCGGGAACACGGAAGCTTTCTTT
CASSLGGGNTEAFF
>14|NA|TRBJ2-7|TRBV5-6|few
TGTGCCAGCAGCTCCTCGACAGACCGATACGAGCAGTACTTC
CASSSSTDRYEQYF
>14|NA|TRBJ1-2|TRBV6-1|few
TGTGCCAGCGGGCGAGGTTCGGGGGACTATGGCTACACCTTC
CASGRGSGDYGYTF
>16|TRBD1|TRBJ1-6|TRBV11-1|NA
TGTGCCAGCAGCGCCCGGGACAGGGGCGGTAATTCACCCCTCCACTTT
CASSARDRGGNSPLHF